This T cell receptor (beta chain) was identified during a study of cytomegalovirus exposure and HLA in healthy donors. Study-wide context: Most donors, less than 85% of around 400 genotyped, fell in the Caucasian-associated ancestry cluster. Study results and limitations: The authors judged a highly shared variant cluster likely a sequencing artifact. The study listed about 150 cytomegalovirus-associated TCR beta chains.

With respect to this clone: Antigen specificity is unknown.

A multiplex PCR was run with 60 Vbeta primers and 13 Jbeta primers. The data were produced by immunoSEQ multiplex PCR, yet TCRdb's version contains in-frame clones alone and is incomplete. Of tens of thousands of clones listed, just under 85% are singletons. Germline CDR1 reads SGHTA; CDR2 reads FQGNSA. The V and J ends lost 0 bases and 3 bases, in that order; junction bases with no gene match: 3. The CDR3 loop spans 16 amino acids. The chain employs TRBV7-2 and TRBJ2-4; 9 positions agree with TRBD2. This clonotype was obtained from a man aged 50 to 60 in good health and CMV-seronegative. The sample consisted of PBMCs. CDR3 in amino acids: CASSLAASGVKNIQYF. The CDR3 region has the DNA TGTGCCAGCAGCTTAGCTGCTAGCGGGGTCAAAAACATTCAGTACTTC.